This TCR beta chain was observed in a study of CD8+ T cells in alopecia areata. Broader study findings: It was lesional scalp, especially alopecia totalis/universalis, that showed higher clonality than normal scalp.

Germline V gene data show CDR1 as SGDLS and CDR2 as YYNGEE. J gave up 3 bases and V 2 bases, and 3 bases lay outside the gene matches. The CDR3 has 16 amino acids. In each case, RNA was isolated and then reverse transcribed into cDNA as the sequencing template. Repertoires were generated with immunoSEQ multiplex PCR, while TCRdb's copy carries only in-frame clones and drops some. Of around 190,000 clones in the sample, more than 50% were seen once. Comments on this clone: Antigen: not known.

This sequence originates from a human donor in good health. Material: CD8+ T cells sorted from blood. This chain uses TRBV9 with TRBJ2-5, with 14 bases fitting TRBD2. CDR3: CASSVSGLAGEETQYF. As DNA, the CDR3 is TGTGCCAGCAGCGTTTCGGGACTAGCGGGAGAAGAGACCCAGTACTTC.